This T cell receptor beta chain stems from a study of CD8 T cells in ankylosing spondylitis. Points from the study as a whole: Characteristic, it appeared, of ankylosing spondylitis blood was a TCR beta motif of roughly 8 highly homologous variants.

TCRdb called the 5' RACE reads again in MiXCR, with one record for every CDR3 protein. Of 450,000 to 550,000 distinct CDR3 sequences detected, roughly 5.2% appear once; the ten largest clones hold approximately 4%. V lost 2 bases, J lost 0 bases, and 12 bases lay in between. Per germline, CDR1 GTSNPN and CDR2 SVGIG (reference sequence). This CDR3 has 15 amino acids. This clonotype was counted only a few times. Its antigen remains unknown. The TCR sequence derives from a male donor with ankylosing spondylitis. The specimen was blood, either unsorted or a sorted T cell fraction (not recorded which). The chain has TRBV30 and TRBJ2-3; D ambiguous. CDR3 bases: TGTGCCTGGAGTATCGCTGTGGACAGCACAGATACGCAGTATTTT. Its translation is CAWSIAVDSTDTQYF.